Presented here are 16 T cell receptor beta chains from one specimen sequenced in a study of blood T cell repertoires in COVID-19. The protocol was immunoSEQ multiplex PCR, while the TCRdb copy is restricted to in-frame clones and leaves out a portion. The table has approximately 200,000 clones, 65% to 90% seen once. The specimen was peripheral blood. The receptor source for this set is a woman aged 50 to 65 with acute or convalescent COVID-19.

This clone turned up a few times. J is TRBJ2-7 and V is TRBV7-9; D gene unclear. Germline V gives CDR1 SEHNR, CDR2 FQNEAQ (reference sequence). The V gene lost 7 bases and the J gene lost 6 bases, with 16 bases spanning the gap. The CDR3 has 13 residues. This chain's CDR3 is CASTTPLRREQYF. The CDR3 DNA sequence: TGTGCCAGCACCACGCCTTTGCGGCGCGAGCAGTACTTC.

CDR3 protein: CASSLSGFGGYTF. In DNA, the CDR3 is TGTGCCAGCAGCTTATCGGGGTTTGGTGGCTACACCTTC. The chain employs TRBV5-6 and TRBJ1-2; no clear D. The CDR3 spans 13 residues. Germline lookup yields CDR1 SGHDT and CDR2 YYEEEE. Trimming took 2 bases from V and 7 from J, leaving 12 bases between them.

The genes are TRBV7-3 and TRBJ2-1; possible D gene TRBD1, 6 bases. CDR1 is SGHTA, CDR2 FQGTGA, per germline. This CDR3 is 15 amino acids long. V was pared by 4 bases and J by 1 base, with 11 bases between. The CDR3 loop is CASSSQGFSYNEQFF. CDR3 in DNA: TGTGCCAGCAGCTCCCAGGGGTTTTCCTACAATGAGCAGTTCTTC.

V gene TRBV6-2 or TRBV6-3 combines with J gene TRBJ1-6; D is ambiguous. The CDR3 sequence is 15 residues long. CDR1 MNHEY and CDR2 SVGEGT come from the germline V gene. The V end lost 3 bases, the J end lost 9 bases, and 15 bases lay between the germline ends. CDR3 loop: CASSYSSGDISPLHF. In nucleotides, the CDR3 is TGTGCCAGCAGTTATTCCTCGGGTGATATTTCACCCCTCCACTTT.

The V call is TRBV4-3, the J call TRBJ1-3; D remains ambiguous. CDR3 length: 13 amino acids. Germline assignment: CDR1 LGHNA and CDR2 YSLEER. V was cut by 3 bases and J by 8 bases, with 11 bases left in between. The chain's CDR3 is CASSHVLGDTIYF. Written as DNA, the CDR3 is TGCGCCAGCAGCCACGTGCTCGGAGACACCATATATTTT.

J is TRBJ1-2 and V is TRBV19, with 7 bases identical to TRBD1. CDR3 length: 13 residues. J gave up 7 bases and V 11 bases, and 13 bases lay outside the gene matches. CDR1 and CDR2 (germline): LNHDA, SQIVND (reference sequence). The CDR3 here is CACQRQGSGGYTF. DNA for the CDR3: TGTGCCTGTCAACGACAGGGATCGGGTGGCTACACCTTC.

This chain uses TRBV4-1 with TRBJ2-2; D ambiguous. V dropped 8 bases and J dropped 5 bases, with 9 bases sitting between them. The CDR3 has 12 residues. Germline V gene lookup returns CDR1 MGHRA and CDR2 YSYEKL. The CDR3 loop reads CASSPLTGELFF. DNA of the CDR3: TGCGCCAGCTCACCCCTAACCGGGGAGCTGTTTTTT.

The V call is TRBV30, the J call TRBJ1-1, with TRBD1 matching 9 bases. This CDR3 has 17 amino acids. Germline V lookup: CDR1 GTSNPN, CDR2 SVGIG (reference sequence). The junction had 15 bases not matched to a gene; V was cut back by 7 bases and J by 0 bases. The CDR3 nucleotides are TGTGCCTACACTCTCCGGACAGGGGTGGGGGTGAACACTGAAGCTTTCTTT. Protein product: CAYTLRTGVGVNTEAFF.

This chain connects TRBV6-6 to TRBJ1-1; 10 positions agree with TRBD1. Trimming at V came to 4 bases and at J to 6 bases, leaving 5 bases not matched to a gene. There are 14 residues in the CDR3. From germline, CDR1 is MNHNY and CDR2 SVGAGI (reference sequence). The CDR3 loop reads CASSFLDRGAEAFF. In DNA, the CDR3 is TGTGCCAGCAGTTTCCTGGACAGGGGGGCTGAAGCTTTCTTT.

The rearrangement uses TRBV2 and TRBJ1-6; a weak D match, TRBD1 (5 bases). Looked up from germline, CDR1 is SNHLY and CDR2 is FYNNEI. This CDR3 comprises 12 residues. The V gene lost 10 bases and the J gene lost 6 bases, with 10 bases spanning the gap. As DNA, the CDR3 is TGTGCCAAGCAAGGGGTTAATTCACCCCTCCACTTT. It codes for CAKQGVNSPLHF.

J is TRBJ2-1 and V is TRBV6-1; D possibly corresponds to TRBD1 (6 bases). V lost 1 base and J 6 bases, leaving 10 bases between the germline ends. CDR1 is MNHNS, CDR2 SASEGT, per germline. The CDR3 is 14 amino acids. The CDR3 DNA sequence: TGTGCCAGCAGTGAAGGTAACAGGGCCAATGAGCAGTTCTTC. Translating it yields CASSEGNRANEQFF.

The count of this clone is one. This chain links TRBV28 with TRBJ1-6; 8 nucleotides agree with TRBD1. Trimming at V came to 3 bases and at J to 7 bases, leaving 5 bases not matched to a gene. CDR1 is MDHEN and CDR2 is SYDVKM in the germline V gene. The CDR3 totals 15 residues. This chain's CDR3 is CASSFKDRDNSPLHF. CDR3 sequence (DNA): TGTGCCAGCAGTTTTAAGGACAGGGACAATTCACCCCTCCACTTT.

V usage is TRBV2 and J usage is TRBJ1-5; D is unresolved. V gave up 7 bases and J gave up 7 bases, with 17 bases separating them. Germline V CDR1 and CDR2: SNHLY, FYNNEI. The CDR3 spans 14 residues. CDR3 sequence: CASTDGGLGQPQHF. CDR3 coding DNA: TGTGCCAGCACCGACGGAGGGCTCGGGCAGCCCCAGCATTTT.

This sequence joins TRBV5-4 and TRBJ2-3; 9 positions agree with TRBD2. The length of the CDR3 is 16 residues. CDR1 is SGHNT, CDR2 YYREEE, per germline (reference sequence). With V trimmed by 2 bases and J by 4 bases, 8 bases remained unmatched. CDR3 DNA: TGTGCCAGCAGCTTATGGGTAGCGGGAGTTTCAGATACGCAGTATTTT. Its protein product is CASSLWVAGVSDTQYF.

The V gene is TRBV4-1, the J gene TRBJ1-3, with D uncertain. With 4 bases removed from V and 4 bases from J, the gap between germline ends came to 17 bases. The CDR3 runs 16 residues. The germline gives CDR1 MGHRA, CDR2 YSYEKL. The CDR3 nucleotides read TGCGCCAGCAGCCCAGGCGGGATCCTATCGGGAAACACCATATATTTT. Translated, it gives CASSPGGILSGNTIYF.

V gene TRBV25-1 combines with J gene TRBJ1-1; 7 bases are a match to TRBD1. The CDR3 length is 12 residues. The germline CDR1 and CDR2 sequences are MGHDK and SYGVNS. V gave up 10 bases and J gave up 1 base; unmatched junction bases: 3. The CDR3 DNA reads TGTGCCACCAGGACAGGGAACACTGAAGCTTTCTTT. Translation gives CATRTGNTEAFF.